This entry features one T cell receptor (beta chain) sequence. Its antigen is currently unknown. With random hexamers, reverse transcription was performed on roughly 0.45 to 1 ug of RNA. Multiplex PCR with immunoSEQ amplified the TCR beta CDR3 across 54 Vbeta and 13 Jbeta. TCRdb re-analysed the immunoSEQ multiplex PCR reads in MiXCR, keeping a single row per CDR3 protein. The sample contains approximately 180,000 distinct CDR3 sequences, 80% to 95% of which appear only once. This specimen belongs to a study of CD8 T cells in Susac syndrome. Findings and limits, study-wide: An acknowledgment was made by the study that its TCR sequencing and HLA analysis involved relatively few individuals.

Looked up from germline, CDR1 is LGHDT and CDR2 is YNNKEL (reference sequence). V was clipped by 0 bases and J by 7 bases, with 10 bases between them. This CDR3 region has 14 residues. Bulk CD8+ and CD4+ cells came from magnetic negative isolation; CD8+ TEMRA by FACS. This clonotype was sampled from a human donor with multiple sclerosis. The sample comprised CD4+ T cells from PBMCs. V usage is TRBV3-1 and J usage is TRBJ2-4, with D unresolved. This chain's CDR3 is CASSQDVGWNIQYF. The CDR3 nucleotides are TGTGCCAGCAGCCAAGACGTCGGGTGGAACATTCAGTACTTC.